The 32 T cell receptor beta chains given below trace back to one sample, sequenced in a study of human T cells and chemical hapten exposure. Time point reported: healthy volunteer bleed at 6 weeks. Unfractionated whole blood served as the source for total RNA extraction. TCRdb reanalysed the RACE reads using MiXCR and keeps one entry per CDR3 protein. The repertoire holds more than 60,000 distinct CDR3 sequences, around 8.7% seen once, with approximately 1.4% in the top ten. Sequenced material: whole blood. The receptors were sampled from a male donor in good health. Some clones in this sample may be carry-over from other donors' samples.

This clonotype was seen only once. The genes are TRBV3-1 and TRBJ2-2, with D perhaps matching TRBD1 (5 bases). The V gene lost 3 bases and the J gene lost 2 bases, with 10 bases spanning the gap. The CDR3 covers 15 residues. Germline V gene lookup returns CDR1 LGHDT and CDR2 YNNKEL (reference sequence). CDR3 sequence (DNA): TGTGCCAGCAGCCACCAGGGTTTAAACACCGGGGAGCTGTTTTTT. Translation gives CASSHQGLNTGELFF. The full variable domain, in which reference TRBV3-1 and TRBJ2-2 provide the parts outside the CDR3, is DTAVSQTPKYLVTQMGNDKSIKCEQNLGHDTMYWYKQDSKKFLKIMFSYNNKELIINETVPNRFSPKSPDKAHLNLHINSLELGDSAVYFCASSHQGLNTGELFFGEGSRLTVL.

There are a few counts of this clonotype. The chain recombines TRBV4-1 with TRBJ2-7; D might be TRBD2 (5 bases). The CDR3 is 14 amino acids. The ends were cut back, 0 bases at V and 1 base at J, with 7 bases in the middle. Germline CDR1 reads MGHRA; CDR2 reads YSYEKL. The CDR3 nucleotides read TGCGCCAGCAGCCAAGAGAGCGGTTCCTACGAGCAGTACTTC. The encoded protein is CASSQESGSYEQYF.

This chain connects TRBV6-6 to TRBJ1-1; D is possibly TRBD1 (5 bases). V was clipped by 5 bases and J by 1 base, with 14 bases between them. The CDR3 totals 15 residues. Germline-derived CDR1 and CDR2 are MNHNY and SVGAGI (reference sequence). Here the CDR3 DNA reads TGTGCCAGCAGTAGGGGCCTCGAGGGGAACACTGAAGCTTTCTTT. This encodes CASSRGLEGNTEAFF.

This clonotype was seen a few times. The rearrangement links TRBV25-1 to TRBJ2-2, with 7 bases aligning to TRBD2. The CDR3 covers 15 residues. Germline V gene data show CDR1 as MGHDK and CDR2 as SYGVNS. V shed 4 bases and J 6 bases; nucleotides not matched to a gene: 8. The CDR3 spells CASSAPRGYAGELFF. For the CDR3, the DNA is TGTGCCAGCAGTGCCCCGCGGGGGTACGCCGGGGAGCTGTTTTTT. The whole variable domain, remainder taken from reference TRBV25-1 and TRBJ2-2, is EADIYQTPRYLVIGTGKKITLECSQTMGHDKMYWYQQDPGMELHLIHYSYGVNSTEKGDLSSESTVSRIRTEHFPLTLESARPSHTSQYLCASSAPRGYAGELFFGEGSRLTVL.

At least ten counts were recorded for this clonotype. The chain has TRBV2 and TRBJ2-7; 7 positions match TRBD1. The length of the CDR3 is 15 residues. The V gene's germline CDR1 is SNHLY and CDR2 FYNNEI. Losses at the gene ends were 2 bases for V and 3 bases for J; bases not matched to a gene: 7. The CDR3 loop reads CASSELGTDLYEQYF. Written as DNA, the CDR3 is TGTGCCAGCAGTGAACTAGGGACAGACCTCTACGAGCAGTACTTC.

This clonotype appeared a few times. The chain uses TRBV19 and TRBJ1-1, with D perhaps matching TRBD1 (5 bases). CDR1 and CDR2 (germline): LNHDA, SQIVND (reference sequence). The CDR3 covers 15 residues. The V end was cut by 5 bases, the J end by 2 bases, with 15 bases between. CDR3 residues: CASSLGGSVNTEAFF. CDR3 sequence (DNA): TGTGCCAGTAGTTTGGGGGGGTCCGTTAACACTGAAGCTTTCTTT.

This clonotype was observed at least ten times. The chain has TRBV6-2 or TRBV6-3 and TRBJ1-1; TRBD1 agrees at 10 bases. The germline V gene encodes CDR1 MNHEY and CDR2 SVGEGT. The CDR3 sequence is 20 residues long. V gave up 4 bases and J gave up 6 bases; unmatched junction bases: 23. Here the CDR3 reads CASSSYLPGQGFLELAEAFF. The CDR3 DNA follows: TGTGCCAGCAGTTCTTACCTACCGGGACAGGGGTTTTTGGAGCTTGCTGAAGCTTTCTTT.

The sample holds many counts of this clonotype. The rearrangement uses TRBV7-9 and TRBJ2-7; a possible D gene is TRBD1 (6 bases). The germline V and J ends were trimmed by 5 bases and 5 bases, with 10 bases remaining between them. CDR1 is SEHNR, CDR2 FQNEAQ, per germline (reference sequence). The CDR3 extends over 12 amino acids. In DNA, the CDR3 is TGTGCCAGCAGCCAAACAGGGAACGAGCAGTACTTC. Its protein is CASSQTGNEQYF.

This clonotype has a handful of counts. The genes are TRBV12-3 or TRBV12-4 and TRBJ2-5, with D possibly matching TRBD2 (5 bases). The ends were cut back, 3 bases at V and 0 bases at J, with 14 bases in the middle. CDR3 length equals 16 residues. The CDR3 region has the DNA TGTGCCAGCAGTTTCGAGCGGAGCTCGTACCAAGAGACCCAGTACTTC. This codes for CASSFERSSYQETQYF.

This chain joins TRBV18 and TRBJ2-3; D ambiguous. V lost 3 bases and J lost 0, with 7 bases in between. This CDR3 contains 14 residues. Germline V gene sequence: CDR1 KGHSH, CDR2 LQKENI. This chain's CDR3 is CASSPPGSTDTQYF. In nucleotides, the CDR3 is TGTGCCAGCTCACCTCCGGGTAGCACAGATACGCAGTATTTT.

This clonotype has at least ten counts. The chain carries TRBV5-1 and TRBJ2-4, with unresolved D. The germline V and J ends were trimmed by 4 bases and 8 bases, with 13 bases remaining between them. The CDR3 consists of 13 residues. Germline values: CDR1 SGHRS, CDR2 YFSETQ. In DNA, the CDR3 is TGCGCCAGCAGCCCACCCGCGCACGACATTCAGTACTTC. Amino acids: CASSPPAHDIQYF. Based on the CDR3 plus reference TRBV5-1 and TRBJ2-4, the full variable domain is KAGVTQTPRYLIKTRGQQVTLSCSPISGHRSVSWYQQTPGQGLQFLFEYFSETQRNKGNFPGRFSGRQFSNSRSEMNVSTLELGDSALYLCASSPPAHDIQYFGAGTRLSVL.

This clonotype was counted many times. V and J are TRBV11-2 and TRBJ1-5; TRBD1 might be the D (5 bases). Germline V gives CDR1 SGHAT, CDR2 FQNNGV. V lost 5 bases and J 2 bases, leaving 16 bases between the germline ends. The CDR3 is made up of 16 amino acids. CDR3 residues: CASSPLRGPGNQPQHF. The CDR3, as DNA: TGTGCCAGCAGCCCTCTGAGGGGACCAGGCAATCAGCCCCAGCATTTT. The full variable domain, completed using reference TRBV11-2 and TRBJ1-5, is EAGVAQSPRYKIIEKRQSVAFWCNPISGHATLYWYQQILGQGPKLLIQFQNNGVVDDSQLPKDRFSAERLKGVDSTLKIQPAKLEDSAVYLCASSPLRGPGNQPQHFGDGTRLSIL.

The chain couples TRBV20-1 to TRBJ2-3; no clear D gene. With 4 bases removed from V and 6 bases from J, the gap between germline ends came to 14 bases. The germline V gene encodes CDR1 DFQATT and CDR2 SNEGSKA (reference sequence). The CDR3 length is 13 residues. The CDR3 sequence is CSATMVGSDTQYF. The CDR3 DNA reads as TGCAGTGCTACCATGGTAGGAAGTGATACGCAGTATTTT.

The V and J genes are TRBV27 and TRBJ1-1, with a weak D call TRBD1 (5 bases). The CDR3 is made up of 13 amino acids. V was pared by 3 bases and J by 4 bases, with 9 bases between. Germline CDR1 and CDR2: MNHEY and SMNVEV (reference sequence). The CDR3 here is CASSLSGATEAFF. CDR3 in DNA: TGTGCCAGCAGTTTGTCCGGGGCCACTGAAGCTTTCTTT.

The sample holds a few counts of this clonotype. The gene calls are TRBV20-1 and TRBJ1-4, with a tentative D call TRBD1 (6 bases). Germline V gene sequence: CDR1 DFQATT, CDR2 SNEGSKA (reference sequence). This CDR3 has 14 residues. The V end lost 6 bases, the J end lost 4 bases, and 15 bases lay between the germline ends. The CDR3 loop reads CSAPNREGNEKLFF. As DNA, the CDR3 is TGCAGTGCGCCCAACAGGGAGGGTAATGAAAAACTGTTTTTT.

The table lists this clonotype with many counts. The chain joins TRBV5-6 to TRBJ1-1, with D possibly being TRBD1 (5 bases). The CDR3 has 17 amino acids. Between the trimmed V and J ends, which lost 4 bases and 1 base, there was a span of 20 bases. Germline lookup yields CDR1 SGHDT and CDR2 YYEEEE. CDR3 coding DNA: TGTGCCAGCAGCCAAGTTCCAGGGACGTTAGCGAACACTGAAGCTTTCTTT. Amino acid sequence: CASSQVPGTLANTEAFF.

In its sample, this clonotype was seen a few times. This rearrangement joins TRBV13 to TRBJ2-3; D possibly corresponds to TRBD1 (6 bases). Trimming left V 1 base short and J 1 base short, with 15 bases between. Germline V CDR1 and CDR2: PRHDT, FYEKMQ (reference sequence). The CDR3 has 17 amino acids. For the CDR3, the DNA is TGTGCCAGCAGCTTAGAGCCCACAGGGACCCGCACAGATACGCAGTATTTT. This gives the protein CASSLEPTGTRTDTQYF.

There are many counts of this clonotype. J is TRBJ2-2 and V is TRBV7-9; 8 bases fit TRBD1. J was trimmed by 1 base and V by 7 bases; bases with no gene match: 2. The CDR3 consists of 14 residues. Germline V gene lookup returns CDR1 SEHNR and CDR2 FQNEAQ (reference sequence). Here the CDR3 DNA reads TGTGCCAGCATCGGACAGGGGAACACCGGGGAGCTGTTTTTT. It is translated as CASIGQGNTGELFF.

The CDR3 coding sequence is TGCGCCAGCAGAATAACGACAGATACGCAGTATTTT. As protein: CASRITTDTQYF. This chain joins TRBV5-1 and TRBJ2-3, with D unresolved. Germline V gene lookup returns CDR1 SGHRS and CDR2 YFSETQ. V dropped 5 bases and J dropped 3 bases, with 7 bases sitting between them. CDR3 length: 12 amino acids.

This clonotype was seen ten or more times. V gene TRBV6-5 combines with J gene TRBJ2-5; maybe TRBD1 (5 bases). The CDR3 has 13 residues. Per germline, CDR1 MNHEY and CDR2 SVGAGI. V was trimmed by 0 bases and J by 4 bases, leaving 6 bases between them. CDR3 sequence (DNA): TGTGCCAGCAGTTACTCAACAGGAGAGACCCAGTACTTC. Amino acids: CASSYSTGETQYF.

The rearrangement uses TRBV6-1 and TRBJ2-3; TRBD2 matches at 9 bases. Looked up from germline, CDR1 is MNHNS and CDR2 is SASEGT. The CDR3 runs 15 residues. With 4 bases clipped from V and 1 base from J, the junction kept 3 bases outside the gene matches. The CDR3 reads CASSGVAGGTDTQYF. The CDR3 coding sequence is TGTGCCAGCAGTGGCGTAGCGGGAGGCACAGATACGCAGTATTTT.

This chain joins TRBV6-5 and TRBJ1-6; D might be TRBD1 (5 bases). V lost 0 bases, J lost 10 bases, and 13 bases lay in between. Germline loops: CDR1 MNHEY, CDR2 SVGAGI. The CDR3 is 15 amino acids. The CDR3 DNA sequence: TGTGCCAGCAGTTACTCTTTTACAGGCCACTCACCCCTCCACTTT. Translation: CASSYSFTGHSPLHF.

This clonotype was seen once. A read error may explain this, as a much larger clone is one base away. The rearrangement uses TRBV7-6 and TRBJ2-1, with 16 bases fitting TRBD2. V shed 9 bases, J shed 8 bases, and the junction held 16 bases outside the gene matches. CDR1 and CDR2 from the germline V gene are SGHVS and FNYEAQ. The CDR3 sequence is 18 residues long. In DNA, the CDR3 is TGTGCCAGAAGCGCATCCCCTCCCGGGACTAGCGGGAGGGATGAGCAGTTCTTC. It specifies CARSASPPGTSGRDEQFF.

V usage is TRBV3-1 and J usage is TRBJ2-2, with 12 bases identical to TRBD1. V lost 4 bases to trimming and J lost 0 bases; unmatched junction nucleotides: 9. The germline V gene encodes CDR1 LGHDT and CDR2 YNNKEL (reference sequence). This CDR3 has 19 amino acids. The CDR3 coding sequence is TGTGCCAGCAGCCCCCGGGACAGGGGGCTCGGCGCGAACACCGGGGAGCTGTTTTTT. It yields the protein CASSPRDRGLGANTGELFF.

Only a few counts were recorded for this clonotype. CDR3 coding DNA: TGCGCCAGCAGCCAATATCTAGCGGGGGCTACGTACCAAGAGACCCAGTACTTC. Residues: CASSQYLAGATYQETQYF. The chain employs TRBV4-3 and TRBJ2-5, with 10 positions matching TRBD2. Germline CDR1 LGHNA, CDR2 YSLEER. This CDR3 has 18 residues. V lost 2 bases, J lost 0 bases, and 9 bases stayed unmatched.

This clonotype was seen many times. The chain joins TRBV29-1 to TRBJ2-7, with TRBD1 matching 9 bases. The CDR3 length is 14 residues. CDR1 and CDR2 (germline): SQVTM, ANQGSEA. V lost 6 bases, J lost 2 bases, and 8 bases stayed unmatched. The DNA of the CDR3 is TGCAGCGTCGCGGGGACAGGGAATCCCTACGAGCAGTACTTC. This codes for CSVAGTGNPYEQYF.

This chain uses TRBV5-4 with TRBJ1-2, with D possibly matching TRBD1 (6 bases). Germline CDR1 and CDR2: SGHNT and YYREEE (reference sequence). Trimming took off 0 bases at V and 4 bases at J, with 13 bases between the two ends. The CDR3 runs 15 residues. The CDR3 is CASSLGGDTGYGYTF. DNA for the CDR3: TGTGCCAGCAGCTTGGGAGGGGACACAGGCTATGGCTACACCTTC.

The V gene is TRBV29-1, the J gene TRBJ1-5; the D gene is possibly TRBD1 (6 bases). The CDR3 length is 14 residues. Per the germline V gene, CDR1 is SQVTM and CDR2 is ANQGSEA. Trimming shortened V by 5 bases and J by 3 bases, and 14 bases separated the two germline ends. CDR3 loop: CSVLQGADNQPQHF. The DNA of the CDR3 is TGCAGCGTTTTACAGGGTGCGGACAATCAGCCCCAGCATTTT.

The chain has TRBV7-9 and TRBJ2-3; TRBD2 is a possible D gene (7 bases). The CDR3 has 16 residues. In germline, CDR1 is SEHNR, CDR2 FQNEAQ (reference sequence). The ends were cut back, 7 bases at V and 2 bases at J, with 19 bases in the middle. The CDR3 here is CASILGGGRLTDTQYF. The CDR3 DNA follows: TGTGCCAGCATATTGGGAGGGGGAAGGCTCACAGATACGCAGTATTTT.

This clonotype was recorded many times. The J gene is TRBJ2-1, the V gene TRBV7-9; D is possibly TRBD1 (5 bases). The germline gives CDR1 SEHNR, CDR2 FQNEAQ (reference sequence). The CDR3 is made up of 12 amino acids. V dropped 5 bases and J dropped 16 bases, with 18 bases sitting between them. CDR3 loop: CASSKLDNEEFF. The CDR3 DNA reads TGTGCCAGCAGCAAACTGGACAATGAAGAATTCTTC.

This clonotype appeared a few times. The rearrangement uses TRBV11-2 and TRBJ1-1; 8 nucleotides agree with TRBD1. The CDR3 has 15 residues. The ends lost 4 bases at V and 0 bases at J; junction bases unmatched: 4. The germline V gene encodes CDR1 SGHAT and CDR2 FQNNGV. The CDR3 region is CASSWTGPMNTEAFF. The CDR3 nucleotides read TGTGCCAGCAGCTGGACAGGGCCAATGAACACTGAAGCTTTCTTT.

The V call is TRBV29-1, the J call TRBJ2-7; D gene uncertain. Trimming removed 6 bases at V and 2 bases at J, with 8 bases between. Germline V gene sequence: CDR1 SQVTM, CDR2 ANQGSEA. This CDR3 contains 11 residues. The CDR3 nucleotides read TGCAGCGTAGGTGGGGCCTACGAGCAGTACTTC. It is translated as CSVGGAYEQYF.